This T cell receptor beta chain was sequenced in a study of T cells in Graves' hyperthyroidism and ophthalmopathy (dated by TCRdb to the late 2010s). Regarding the study in general: Peripheral blood was sampled at the time of initial diagnosis, prior to any treatment. A discovery cohort of about a hundred patients, approximately 44 with Graves' ophthalmopathy and 57 with stable Graves' hyperthyroidism, was used to find distinguishing TCR V-J signatures. Prospective prediction of ophthalmopathy was tested in an independent validation cohort consisting of fewer than 20 hyperthyroidism patients and around 16 patients who later progressed to ophthalmopathy. The 100 or so discovery patients were randomly split 7:3 into training and test sets. In addition, the study compared T-cell repertoires in thyroid tissue and in blood from a handful of Graves' hyperthyroidism patients. Following sampling, methimazole starting at 30 mg daily was given to hyperthyroidism patients, and high-dose intravenous methylprednisolone was given to ophthalmopathy patients. According to the paper, TCR Vbeta CDR3 sequencing was carried out on 135 peripheral blood samples, which came from approximately 43 ophthalmopathy, 80 or so hyperthyroidism and about 17 progressor patients.

Overall study results and their limits: Most expanded thyroid clonotypes (frequency above 0.001) were also detected in blood, suggesting blood repertoires may reflect thyroid immune responses. In validation, the model predicted progression to ophthalmopathy a median of approximately 6.3 months before onset, with approximately 71% sensitivity and more than 72% specificity. Sample size was not statistically predetermined, and investigators were not blinded to group allocation. A model built on a 13 V-J signature distinguished ophthalmopathy from stable hyperthyroidism, reaching 85% to 90% sensitivity and 81.08% specificity in cross-validation and 80%/75% in testing.

This clonotype was seen many times. Its antigen is currently not known. No qualities accompany the bases; no much larger clone lies one base away. As encoded in the germline V gene, CDR1 is SGHAT while CDR2 is FQNNGV. Including the terminal cysteine and phenylalanine, the CDR3 comprises 14 residues. The DNA shown is the 42-base CDR3, in frame from base 1. Relative to germline, V is missing 1 base and J is missing 4 bases, with 1 base of the junction outside any gene match. Moderately to severely active disease, a Clinical Activity Score of at least 3, a NOSPECS grade of at least 4, and a duration under 3 months were present in ophthalmopathy patients. Any patient with an uncontrolled infection, another autoimmune disease, pregnancy or lactation was excluded. Diagnoses were based on clinical symptoms, serum thyroxine and TRAb, thyroid ultrasound and orbital computed tomography. PBMCs were isolated from around 10 ml of fresh peripheral blood by Ficoll-Paque density gradient centrifugation. Total RNA was extracted using Trizol reagent, and RNA quality was assessed on an Agilent 2100 Bioanalyzer.

The TCR beta CDR3 regions were amplified from RNA transcripts. The TCR CDR3 was subjected to a first round of RT-PCR using the HTBI primer set and the Qiagen OneStep RT-PCR kit. The libraries were constructed in a second round of multiplex PCR and then size-selected and purified. Paired-end sequencing of the libraries was performed with 100 bp reads on an Illumina HiSeq2000. For the original study's pipeline: SOAPnuke was used to process the raw data, removing reads that contained adapters or uncalled bases, had a mean Phred below 15, or lacked an exact match to the constant primer or identifier. High-quality paired reads were merged with COPE v1.2.5, and unique nucleotide sequences were defined as clonotypes. MiTCR v1.1 was used to align clonotypes to the IMGT TRBV, TRBD and TRBJ reference segments. The analysis was restricted to V-J combinations with a frequency above 0.0001, which together covered over 99% of the repertoires. The TCS score was defined as F50 (clonal expansion) divided by E x V (chaos), with BLOSUM62-based TCRdist calculated between CDR3 peptides within each V-J. Welch's t-statistics and random forest reduced roughly 500 V-J features to 10 to 15, which were used in a naive Bayes classifier (R e1071). TCRdb reanalyzed the raw reads on its own, using fastp at Q25 for trimming and MiXCR for clone calling, and kept in-frame beta chains. Every entry covers one CDR3 protein and lists the most common genes and DNA from its rows. TCRdb's processing, not the authors', yielded these V and J calls. Counted in this sample were 240,000 or so distinct CDR3 sequences; about a sixth of them appeared once. The ten largest clones represent around 26% of the sample.

The TCR sequence derives from a young woman with Graves' ophthalmopathy. The sequenced material came from blood. The sequence joins TRBV11-2 to TRBJ2-7; 10 middle bases align to TRBD2. The CDR3 region: CASSLASGSYEQYF. The DNA is as follows: TGTGCCAGCAGCTTAGCTAGCGGGAGTTACGAGCAGTACTTC. Full variable domain (CDR3 extended with the reference TRBV11-2 and TRBJ2-7 proteins): EAGVAQSPRYKIIEKRQSVAFWCNPISGHATLYWYQQILGQGPKLLIQFQNNGVVDDSQLPKDRFSAERLKGVDSTLKIQPAKLEDSAVYLCASSLASGSYEQYFGPGTRLTVT.